The 7 T cell receptor beta chains below were found in one sample sequenced in a study of human T cells and chemical hapten exposure. Time point here: pre-sensitization, week 0. Treatment noted: therapeutic diphenylcyclopropenone sensitization with weekly scalp DPC. Using its own MiXCR run on the RACE reads, TCRdb lists one record per CDR3 protein. The table lists 300,000 to 400,000 distinct CDR3 sequences, less than 6.5% of them singletons, with just over 2.5% in the top ten. This specimen was whole blood, taken in connection with sensitization to the hapten diphenylcyclopropenone (DPC). The receptor set was obtained from a woman aged 50 to 65 with alopecia areata. Some clones in this sample may be carry-over from other donors' samples.

The sample holds many counts of this clonotype. This sequence joins TRBV7-2 and TRBJ2-3; no firm D call. CDR3 length: 12 residues. The germline V and J ends were trimmed by 2 bases and 6 bases, with 6 bases remaining between them. Germline-derived CDR1 and CDR2 are SGHTA and FQGNSA. The CDR3 spells CASSLRLDTQYF. CDR3 nucleotide sequence: TGTGCCAGCAGCTTACGCCTGGATACGCAGTATTTT.

The CDR3 loop is CASSADSRSTQYF. CDR3 nucleotide sequence: TGTGCCAGCAGCGCCGACTCTCGGTCTACGCAGTATTTT. The rearrangement uses TRBV9 and TRBJ2-3; no reliable D call. The length of the CDR3 is 13 residues. V lost 3 bases, J lost 8 bases, and 13 bases lay in between. In germline, CDR1 is SGDLS, CDR2 YYNGEE.

This chain uses TRBV25-1 with TRBJ2-7, with TRBD1 matching 7 bases. Per germline, CDR1 MGHDK and CDR2 SYGVNS. This CDR3 has 14 amino acids. V shed 6 bases, J shed 2 bases, and the junction held 7 bases outside the gene matches. The CDR3 here is CASRNRGFPYEQYF. DNA of the CDR3: TGTGCCAGCAGAAACAGGGGTTTTCCCTACGAGCAGTACTTC.

This clonotype has a count of ten or more. The gene calls are TRBV13 and TRBJ2-6; D is uncertain. V lost 1 base to trimming and J lost 0 bases, with 10 bases between them. The CDR3 contains 17 residues. Germline V lookup: CDR1 PRHDT, CDR2 FYEKMQ (reference sequence). The CDR3 reads CASSLDSLSSGANVLTF. The CDR3 nucleotides read TGTGCCAGCAGCTTAGACAGCCTTTCCTCTGGGGCCAACGTCCTGACTTTC.

This clonotype was detected only a few times. The V gene is TRBV6-5, the J gene TRBJ1-6; D unresolved. Germline CDR1 and CDR2: MNHEY and SVGAGI. This CDR3 is built from 15 residues. V was clipped by 6 bases and J by 6 bases, with 15 bases between them. CDR3: CASREWERVNSPLHF. The CDR3 DNA sequence: TGTGCCAGCAGGGAGTGGGAGAGGGTTAATTCACCCCTCCACTTT.

This clonotype was counted between two and nine times. The chain is built from TRBV24-1 and TRBJ2-1; TRBD1 might be the D (6 bases). There are 15 residues in the CDR3. The V end was cut by 3 bases, the J end by 2 bases, with 10 bases between. CDR1 and CDR2 from the germline V gene are KGHDR and SFDVKD. CDR3: CATSDHRDTYNEQFF. DNA for the CDR3: TGTGCCACCAGTGATCACCGGGACACCTACAATGAGCAGTTCTTC.

This clonotype was found a few times. The V gene is TRBV6-1, the J gene TRBJ1-6; unclear D gene. CDR3 length: 13 residues. CDR1 and CDR2 (germline): MNHNS, SASEGT. Deletions cut 1 base from V and 8 bases from J, with 6 bases between. CDR3 region: CASSEVWDSPLHF. The CDR3 bases are TGTGCCAGCAGTGAAGTTTGGGATTCACCCCTCCACTTT.